This T cell receptor (beta chain) was captured by sequencing in a study of T cell changes during pregnancy in multiple sclerosis. Generated by immunoSEQ multiplex PCR, the TCRdb table keeps only in-frame clones and is missing some. The sample records tens of thousands of clones, approximately 95% being singletons. Germline values: CDR1 SGHRS, CDR2 YFSETQ. V was cut by 1 base and J by 11 bases, with 7 bases left in between. This CDR3 is built from 11 residues. V is TRBV5-1 and J is TRBJ2-1; D gene unclear. The TCR sequence derives from a female donor with multiple sclerosis, enrolled in a pregnancy study. Source: CD4+ T cells from peripheral blood mononuclear cells, taken after pregnancy. CDR3 DNA sequence: TGCGCCAGCAGCTTGAACGGTCAGCAGTTCTTC. This encodes CASSLNGQQFF.